This T cell receptor beta chain was obtained from a study of T cell clonotyping in hematopoietic cell transplantation (dated by TCRdb to the early 2020s). About the full investigation: A total of roughly 130 blood samples were collected in the study from roughly 40 consecutive transplant recipients and their related donors. Recruitment of patients was conducted between 2015 and early 2017, and follow-up was continued until September 2020 or death.

With the immunoSEQ assay, which is a bias-controlled multiplex PCR relying on V- and J-specific primers, TCR beta CDR3 regions were amplified from genomic DNA. A second PCR step added a proprietary barcode and Illumina adapter sequences to the CDR3 amplicons. CDR3 libraries were sequenced on an Illumina MiSeq instrument. For the original study's pipeline: Export and quality control were handled in immunoSEQ Analyzer 3.0, while downstream analyses relied on R Bioconductor and Immunarch. Only productive rearrangements within the normalized downsampled data set were used in the calculation of repertoire metrics. In the normalized cohort, clonotypes with more than 5 templates were defined as pathologically expanded. The Inverse Simpson Index served as the measure of repertoire diversity. The non-normalized data set was used for CMV-specificity analyses so that all clonotypes could be captured. TCRdb limited this immuneACCESS table to in-frame rearrangements with V and J called. A share of clones is missing; checked studies link under half to unresolved V genes, and the rest is unexplained. V and J calls and clone size follow that table, whereas D and trimming were derived from the DNA. The sample includes 9,000 to 15,000 clones, with roughly 50% observed a single time. The ten top clones hold approximately 11% of the sample.

Blood samples for TCR beta sequencing were given by related transplant donors. Nuclei Lysis Solution was used to extract genomic DNA from fresh or cryopreserved unfractionated peripheral blood mononuclear cells. The study at large found these results: The sample size was limited, and CD4 and CD8 repertoire contributions could not be separated because cells were not sorted. After transplant, TCR diversity in recipients dropped, and pathologically expanded clonotypes climbed progressively between day 30 and day 180. Broader posttransplant TCR repertoire diversity was predicted by donor and pretransplant recipient Inverse Simpson Index values. Recipient repertoires showed only a small fraction of overlap with donor repertoires, and over 97% appeared de novo at the given depth.

This clone was recorded only once. Its antigen is not yet known. No quality values exist for individual bases; no much larger clone is one base distant. CDR1 and CDR2 are drawn from the germline V gene: SQVTM, ANQGSEA. V is cut by 8 bases and J by 6 bases, and the space between the germline ends is 9 bases. The cysteine opens and the phenylalanine closes a CDR3 of 10 amino acids. Only CDR3 DNA remains: 30 bases, in frame from the first base. The sample taken for sequencing was peripheral blood mononuclear cells. In this chain, TRBV29-1 is recombined with TRBJ2-3; the D region may be TRBD1 or TRBD2, each matching 5 bases equally. This receptor was taken from a man in his forties or fifties in good health. Some clones in this sample may be carry-over from other donors' samples. The DNA sequence follows: TGCAGCTGCTGGGACGATACGCAGTATTTT. This gives the protein CSCWDDTQYF.